This T cell receptor (beta chain) was found in a study of technical replicates of blood from several donors. Trimming removed 2 bases from V and 6 bases from J; junction bases left unmatched: 1. The germline CDR1 and CDR2 sequences are LGHNA and YSLEER. There are 14 residues in the CDR3. This clone was counted once. TCRdb's table, derived via immunoSEQ multiplex PCR, lists solely in-frame clones and lacks some. Of 60,000 to 80,000 clones listed, approximately 89% were seen once; the top ten hold 4.7%. V is TRBV4-3 and J is TRBJ2-1, with TRBD1 matching over 10 bases. This TCR derives from a human donor in good health. Some clones in this sample may be carry-over from other donors' samples. Sample: PBMCs. In DNA form, the CDR3 reads TGCGCCAGCAGCCAACGGACAGGGGGCAATGAGCAGTTCTTC. Translated: CASSQRTGGNEQFF.